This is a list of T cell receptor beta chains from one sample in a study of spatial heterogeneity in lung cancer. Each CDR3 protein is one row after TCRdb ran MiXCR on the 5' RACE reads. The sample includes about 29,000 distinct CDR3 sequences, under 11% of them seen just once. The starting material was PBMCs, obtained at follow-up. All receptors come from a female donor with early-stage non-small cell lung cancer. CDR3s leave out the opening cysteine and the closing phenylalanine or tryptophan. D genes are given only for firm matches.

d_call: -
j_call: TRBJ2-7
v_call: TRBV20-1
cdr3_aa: SASSFWGGPHEQY

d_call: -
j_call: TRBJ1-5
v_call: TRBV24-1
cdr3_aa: ATSVQGATQPQH

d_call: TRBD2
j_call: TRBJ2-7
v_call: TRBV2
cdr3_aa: ASGTSWQREQY

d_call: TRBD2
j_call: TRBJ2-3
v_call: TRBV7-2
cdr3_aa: ASSLGNQLAGGPTDTQY

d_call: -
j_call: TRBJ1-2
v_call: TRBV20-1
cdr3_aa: SASAGDFNYGYT

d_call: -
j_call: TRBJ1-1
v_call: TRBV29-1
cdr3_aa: SVSKMGESTEAF

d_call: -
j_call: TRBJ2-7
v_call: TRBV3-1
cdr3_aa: ASSQDWGTEQY

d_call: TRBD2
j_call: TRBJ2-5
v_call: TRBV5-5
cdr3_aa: ASSLLAGGRETQY

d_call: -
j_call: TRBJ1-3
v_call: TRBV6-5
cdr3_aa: ASSPDTYSGNTMY

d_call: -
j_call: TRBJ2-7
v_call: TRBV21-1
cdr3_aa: ASSKAGFGMESYEQY

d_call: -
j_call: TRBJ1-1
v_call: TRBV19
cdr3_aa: ASSIASKNTEAF

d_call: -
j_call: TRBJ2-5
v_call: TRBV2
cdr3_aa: ARSRGKETQY

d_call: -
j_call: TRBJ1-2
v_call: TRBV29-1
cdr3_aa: SVEVHENGPYGYT

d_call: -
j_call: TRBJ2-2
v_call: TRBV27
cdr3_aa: ASRSTGELF

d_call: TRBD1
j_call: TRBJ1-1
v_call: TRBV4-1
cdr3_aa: ASSQGQGPMNTEAF

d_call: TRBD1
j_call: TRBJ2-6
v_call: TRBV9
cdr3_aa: ASSVGQARSGANVLT

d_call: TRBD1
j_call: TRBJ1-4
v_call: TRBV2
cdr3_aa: ASRRRGRDEKLF

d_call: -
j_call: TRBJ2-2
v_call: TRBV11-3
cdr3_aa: ASSLDTRGPGELF

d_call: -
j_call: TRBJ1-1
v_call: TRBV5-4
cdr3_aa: ASSLSGRPNTEAF

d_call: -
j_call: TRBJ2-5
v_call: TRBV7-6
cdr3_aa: ASSLGGVLMEATQY

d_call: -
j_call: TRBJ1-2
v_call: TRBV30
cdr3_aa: AWSLGTGLGYT

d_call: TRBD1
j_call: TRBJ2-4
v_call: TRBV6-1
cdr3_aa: ASREQGAKNIQY

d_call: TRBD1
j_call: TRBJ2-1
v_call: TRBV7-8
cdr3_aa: ASSSGQGASYNEQF

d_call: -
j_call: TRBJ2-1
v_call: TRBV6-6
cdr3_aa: ASIRFGGPPYNEQF

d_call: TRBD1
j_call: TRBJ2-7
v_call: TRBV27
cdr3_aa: ASSPRGLEQY

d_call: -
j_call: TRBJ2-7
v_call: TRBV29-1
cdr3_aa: SVGQAGYEQY

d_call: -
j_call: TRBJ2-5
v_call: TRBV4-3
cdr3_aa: ASSQVEGAAQY

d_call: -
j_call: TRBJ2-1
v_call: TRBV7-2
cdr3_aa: ASSLAGFGNEQF

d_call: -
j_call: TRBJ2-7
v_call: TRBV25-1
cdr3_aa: ASSIRYEQY

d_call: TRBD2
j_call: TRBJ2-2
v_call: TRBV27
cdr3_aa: ASSPIAGVNTGELF

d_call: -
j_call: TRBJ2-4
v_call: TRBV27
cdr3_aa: ASRSGGGRSIQY

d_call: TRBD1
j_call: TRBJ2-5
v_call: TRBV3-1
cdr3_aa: ASSLDRGEYQETQY

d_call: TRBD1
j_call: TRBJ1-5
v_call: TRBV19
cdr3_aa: ASSAPQGASQPQH